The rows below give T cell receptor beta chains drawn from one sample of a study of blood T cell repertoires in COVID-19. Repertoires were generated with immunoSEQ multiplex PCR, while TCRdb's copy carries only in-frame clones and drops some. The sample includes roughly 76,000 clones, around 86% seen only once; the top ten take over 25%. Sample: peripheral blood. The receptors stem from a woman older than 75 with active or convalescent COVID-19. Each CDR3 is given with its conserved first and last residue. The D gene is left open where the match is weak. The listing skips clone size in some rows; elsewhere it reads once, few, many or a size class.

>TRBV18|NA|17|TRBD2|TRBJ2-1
TGTGCCAGCTCACCACCGAGCGGGGGGACCACCAACAATGAGCAGTTCTTC
CASSPPSGGTTNNEQFF
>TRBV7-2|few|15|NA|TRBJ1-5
TGTGCCAGCAGCCACACAGCAAATAGCAATCAGCCCCAGCATTTT
CASSHTANSNQPQHF
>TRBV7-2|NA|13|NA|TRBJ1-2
TGTGCCAGCAGCACAGAAGTTGGCTATGGCTACACCTTC
CASSTEVGYGYTF
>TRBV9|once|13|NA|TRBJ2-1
TGTGCCAGCAGCGACACCCCGCGGAATGAGCAGTTCTTC
CASSDTPRNEQFF
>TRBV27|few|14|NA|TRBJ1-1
TGTGCCAGCAAACTTTTATCGGGAGACACTGAAGCTTTCTTT
CASKLLSGDTEAFF
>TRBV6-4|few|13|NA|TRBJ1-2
TGTGCCAGCAGTGACGAGGGCAGGGGAGGCTACACCTTC
CASSDEGRGGYTF
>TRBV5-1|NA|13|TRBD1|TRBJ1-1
TGCGCCAGCATGGGACAGGGATACACTGAAGCTTTCTTT
CASMGQGYTEAFF
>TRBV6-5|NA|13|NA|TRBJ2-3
TGTGCCAGCAAAATCGACAGAACAGATACGCAGTATTTT
CASKIDRTDTQYF
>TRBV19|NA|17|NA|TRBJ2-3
TGTGCCAGTACCTCGGGCCGGACAGGGAGGGATACAGATACGCAGTATTTT
CASTSGRTGRDTDTQYF
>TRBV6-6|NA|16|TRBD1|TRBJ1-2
TGTGCCAGCAGTTACTTCCCTCGTGGGACAGGATATGGCTACACCTTC
CASSYFPRGTGYGYTF
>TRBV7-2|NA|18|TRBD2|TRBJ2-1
TGTGCCAGCGCCCGGTCACGACTAGCGGGGTACACCTACAATGAGCAGTTCTTC
CASARSRLAGYTYNEQFF
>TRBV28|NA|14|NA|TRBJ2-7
TGTGCCAGCAATACCGCCGACAGGAGTTACGAGCAGTACTTC
CASNTADRSYEQYF
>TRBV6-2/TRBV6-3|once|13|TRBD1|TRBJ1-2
TGTGCCAGCAGCGACGGGACAGTCGATGGCTACACCTTC
CASSDGTVDGYTF
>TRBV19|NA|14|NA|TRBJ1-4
TGTGCCAGTAGTATAGCTACAGCTAATGAAAAACTGTTTTTT
CASSIATANEKLFF
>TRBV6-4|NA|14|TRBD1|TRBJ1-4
TGTGCCAGCAGCGTCGACAGGGGATCTGAAAAACTGTTTTTT
CASSVDRGSEKLFF
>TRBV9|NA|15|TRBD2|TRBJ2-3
TGTGCCAGCAGCGAGAGCGGGGGGCGCACAGATACGCAGTATTTT
CASSESGGRTDTQYF
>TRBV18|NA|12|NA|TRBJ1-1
TGTGCCAGCTCACCACCGTCCAGGGATGCTTTCTTT
CASSPPSRDAFF
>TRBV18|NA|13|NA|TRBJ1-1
TGTGCCAGCTCACCATCCGTGAACACTGAAGCTTTCTTT
CASSPSVNTEAFF
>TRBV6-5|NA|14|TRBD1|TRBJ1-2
TGTGTTTCGATCGGGACAGGAACCTACTATGGCTACACCTTC
CVSIGTGTYYGYTF
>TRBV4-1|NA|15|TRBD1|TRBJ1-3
TGCGCCAGCAGCCGAGAAACAGGGGTTGGAAACACCATATATTTT
CASSRETGVGNTIYF
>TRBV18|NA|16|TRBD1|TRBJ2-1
TGTGCCAGCTCACTTGACCGGGACAGGGGGGGCAATGAGCAGTTCTTC
CASSLDRDRGGNEQFF
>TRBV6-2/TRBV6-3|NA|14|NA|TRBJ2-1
TGTGCCAGCAGTTACCCGGGAATAGGACCCGCCCCGTTCTTC
CASSYPGIGPAPFF
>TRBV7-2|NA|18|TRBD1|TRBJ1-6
TGTGCCAGCAGCTTGACCTACAGGGGAGGTTCCTATAATTCACCCCTCCACTTT
CASSLTYRGGSYNSPLHF
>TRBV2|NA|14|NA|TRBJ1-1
TGTGCCAGTCTCATGGGCCGGCCAAACACTGAAGCTTTCTTT
CASLMGRPNTEAFF
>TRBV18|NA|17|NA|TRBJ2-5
TGTGCCAGCTCCCCAGGTGGGGCTAGCGCCGGAGTAGAGACCCAGTACTTC
CASSPGGASAGVETQYF
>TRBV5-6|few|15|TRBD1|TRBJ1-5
TGTGCCAGCAGCCTCGGACAGGCCGGGATGCAGCCCCAGCATTTT
CASSLGQAGMQPQHF
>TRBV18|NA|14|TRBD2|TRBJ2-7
TGTGCCAGCTCACCACGGGGGGGAGCCTACGAGCAGTACTTC
CASSPRGGAYEQYF
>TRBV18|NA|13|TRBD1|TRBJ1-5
TGTGCCAGCTCACCGATACAGGGGGAGCCCCAGCATTTT
CASSPIQGEPQHF
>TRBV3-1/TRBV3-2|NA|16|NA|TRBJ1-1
TGTGCCAGCAGCCATACAAGCCCCGTGCGAGGGACTGAAGCTTTCTTT
CASSHTSPVRGTEAFF
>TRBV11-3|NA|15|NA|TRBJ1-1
TGTGCCAGCAGCTTAGGGGGACAAGTTAACACTGAAGCTTTCTTT
CASSLGGQVNTEAFF
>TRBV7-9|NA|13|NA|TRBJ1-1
TGTGCCAGCAGCTCGACGACAGAGTCCGAAGCTTTCTTT
CASSSTTESEAFF
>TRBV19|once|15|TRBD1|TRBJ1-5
TGTGCCAGTAGCAGAGAGGGGGCGCCAAATCAGCCCCAGCATTTT
CASSREGAPNQPQHF
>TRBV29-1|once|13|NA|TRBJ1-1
TGCAGCGTCCGTGAGGGAGGGGACACTGAAGCTTTCTTT
CSVREGGDTEAFF
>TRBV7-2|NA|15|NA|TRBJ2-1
TGTGCCAGCAGCAACCAGTGGGCTGGCTACAATGAGCAGTTCTTC
CASSNQWAGYNEQFF
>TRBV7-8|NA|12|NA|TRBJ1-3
TGTGCCAGCAGCTTACGGGGAAACACCATATATTTT
CASSLRGNTIYF
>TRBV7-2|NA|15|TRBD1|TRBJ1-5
TGTGCCAGCAGCGACAACCCGACAGGGGGGCAGCCCCAGCATTTT
CASSDNPTGGQPQHF
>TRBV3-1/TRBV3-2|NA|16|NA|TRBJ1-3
TGTGCCAGCAGCCAAGCCTGGGGCGACTCTGGAAACACCATATATTTT
CASSQAWGDSGNTIYF
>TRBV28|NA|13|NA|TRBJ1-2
TGTGCCAGCAGAAACGGGACAAACTATGGCTACACCTTC
CASRNGTNYGYTF
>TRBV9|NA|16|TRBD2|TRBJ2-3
TGTGCCAGCAGCTCCGGGACTAGCGGGAACACAGATACGCAGTATTTT
CASSSGTSGNTDTQYF
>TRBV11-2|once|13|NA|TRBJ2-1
TGTGCCAGCAGCTTAAAGCTATACAATGAGCAGTTCTTC
CASSLKLYNEQFF
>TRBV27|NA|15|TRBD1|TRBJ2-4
TGTGCCAGCTCGGGGGTTGGACAGGGACAAAACATTCAGTACTTC
CASSGVGQGQNIQYF
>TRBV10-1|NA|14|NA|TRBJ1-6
TGCGCCAGCTCACTCGAGGGCCTTAATTCACCCCTCCACTTT
CASSLEGLNSPLHF
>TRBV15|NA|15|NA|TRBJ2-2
TGTGCCACCAGCCGGACAGTTATAGACCCCGGGGAGCTGTTTTTT
CATSRTVIDPGELFF
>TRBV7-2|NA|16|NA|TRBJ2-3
TGTGCCAGCAGCTTAGGGGTAGGGGCAGGGCAGGATACGCAGTATTTT
CASSLGVGAGQDTQYF
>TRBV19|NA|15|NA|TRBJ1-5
TGTGCCAGTAGCAATGGGGCATATAGCAATCAGCCCCAGCATTTT
CASSNGAYSNQPQHF
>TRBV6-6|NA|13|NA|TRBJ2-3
TGTGCCAGCAGTTATGGGGGGGGGCTAACGCAGTATTTT
CASSYGGGLTQYF
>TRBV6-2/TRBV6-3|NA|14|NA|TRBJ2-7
TGTGCCAGCTGCCGTCGGGTCGGCTCCTACGAGCAGTACTTC
CASCRRVGSYEQYF
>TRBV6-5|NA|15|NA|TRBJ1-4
TGTGCCAGCGACCTGTCGGGGACTGATAATGAAAAACTGTTTTTT
CASDLSGTDNEKLFF
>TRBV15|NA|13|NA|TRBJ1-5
TGTGCCACCAGCCCCGGGAAGAATCAGCCCCAGCATTTT
CATSPGKNQPQHF
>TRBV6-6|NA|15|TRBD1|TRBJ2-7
TGTGCCAGCAGTTACTCGACAGGGCCCCTCTCCGAGCAGTACTTC
CASSYSTGPLSEQYF